This T cell receptor (beta chain) was identified during a study of cytomegalovirus exposure and HLA in healthy donors. The primer mix had 60 Vbeta and 13 Jbeta primers. Clones were read by immunoSEQ multiplex PCR, and TCRdb kept only the in-frame ones, dropping some. The table has about 31,000 clones, around 40% seen once. A remark on this clone: Its specificity is unknown.

The length of the CDR3 is 17 residues. The germline CDR1 and CDR2 sequences are SGHRS and YFSETQ. V lost 0 bases and J 4 bases, leaving 17 bases between the germline ends. Study conclusions and caveats: Most TCR sequences showed up rarely, but some public TCRs showed up in many donors. Exclusion applied to some V segments, including TRBV6-2 and TRBV6-3, as they were indistinguishable.

The clonotype was recovered from a woman aged 50 to 65 in good health and CMV-seronegative. Sequencing was done on a sample of PBMCs. The chain uses TRBV5-1 and TRBJ2-1, with D perhaps matching TRBD1 (6 bases). For the CDR3, the DNA is TGCGCCAGCAGCTTGGTCCTACAGGGCAAGGGGTACAATGAGCAGTTCTTC. Translating it yields CASSLVLQGKGYNEQFF.